This T cell receptor (beta chain) was sequenced in a study of T cells in Graves' hyperthyroidism and ophthalmopathy. This clonotype was seen many times. Germline V gene data show CDR1 as LGHDT and CDR2 as YNNKEL (reference sequence). This CDR3 is built from 14 residues. Trimming cost V 6 bases and J 4 bases; bases outside gene matches: 8. The CDR3 regions of TCR beta were amplified from RNA transcripts. The study used the HTBI primer set for a first-round RT-PCR of the TCR CDR3. TCRdb reanalysed the multiplex PCR reads using MiXCR and keeps one entry per CDR3 protein. The sample records some 300,000 distinct CDR3 sequences, about 13% being singletons.

The sequenced sample consisted of blood. The rearrangement uses TRBV3-1 and TRBJ1-1; 7 bases map to TRBD1. This TCR was sampled from a woman between 40 and 55 years old with Graves' hyperthyroidism. CDR3 region: CASRVRDRSTEAFF. CDR3 DNA sequence: TGTGCCAGCAGGGTAAGGGACAGAAGCACTGAAGCTTTCTTT.